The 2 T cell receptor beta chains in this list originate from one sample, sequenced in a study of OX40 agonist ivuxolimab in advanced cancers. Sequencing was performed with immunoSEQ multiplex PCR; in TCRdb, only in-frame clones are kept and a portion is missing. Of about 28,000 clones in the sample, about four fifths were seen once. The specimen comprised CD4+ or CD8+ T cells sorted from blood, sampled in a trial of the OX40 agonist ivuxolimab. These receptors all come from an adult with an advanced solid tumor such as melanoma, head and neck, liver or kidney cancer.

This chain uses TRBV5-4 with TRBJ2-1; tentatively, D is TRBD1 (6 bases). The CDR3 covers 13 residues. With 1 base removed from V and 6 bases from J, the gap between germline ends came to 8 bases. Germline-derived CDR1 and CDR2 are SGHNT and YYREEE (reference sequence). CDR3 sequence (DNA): TGTGCCAGCAGCTTGAGAGGGGGCAATGAGCAGTTCTTC. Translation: CASSLRGGNEQFF.

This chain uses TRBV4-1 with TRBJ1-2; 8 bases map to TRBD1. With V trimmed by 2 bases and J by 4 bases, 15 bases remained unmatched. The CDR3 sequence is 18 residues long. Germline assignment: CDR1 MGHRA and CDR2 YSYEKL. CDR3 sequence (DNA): TGCGCCAGCAGCCAATCACCGGGACAGGTTTCCCCTGCCTATGGCTACACCTTC. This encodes CASSQSPGQVSPAYGYTF.